This T cell receptor (beta chain) was recovered during a study of neurological immune-mediated disorders. Of note for this clonotype: An end of the junction does not agree with germline; a read error may underlie this.

The cDNA came from 5'RACE, which used 10-nucleotide random UMIs. TCRdb processed the 5' RACE reads anew with MiXCR; each CDR3 protein has one entry. The sample consists of roughly 80,000 distinct CDR3 sequences, 15% to 20% of them appearing once. CDR1 and CDR2 (germline): MNHEY, SMNVEV (reference sequence). The CDR3 extends over 16 amino acids. The J gene is TRBJ1-3, the V gene TRBV27, with D possibly being TRBD1 (5 bases). This sequence was found in a woman aged 40 to 55 in good health. Sequenced sample: PBMCs. The CDR3 is CAPGVRPSSSGNTIYF. CDR3 DNA sequence: TGCGCCCCGGGGGTGAGGCCCTCGAGCTCTGGAAACACCATATATTTT.